This entry features one TCR beta chain sequence. The antigen is unknown. The sample originates from a study of graft-versus-host responses after intestinal transplantation. Some clones are missing from TCRdb's copy, which holds only in-frame ones; the method was immunoSEQ multiplex PCR. The repertoire holds around 100,000 clones, with roughly 87% as singletons. Material: unstimulated CD4+ T cells sorted from spleen or lymph node cells, obtained before transplant. The receptor was isolated from a human donor who was the organ donor for an intestinal transplant.

The CDR3 DNA sequence: TGTGCCAGCAGAGGACCTGGGAATTCACCCCTCCACTTT. Its translation: CASRGPGNSPLHF. The chain combines TRBV2 with TRBJ1-6; D call uncertain. The length of the CDR3 is 13 residues. V was cut by 6 bases and J by 7 bases, with 10 bases left in between. Germline-derived CDR1 and CDR2 are SNHLY and FYNNEI. Full variable domain (missing parts from reference TRBV2 and TRBJ1-6): EPEVTQTPSHQVTQMGQEVILRCVPISNHLYFYWYRQILGQKVEFLVSFYNNEISEKSEIFDDQFSVERPDGSNFTLKIRSTKLEDSAMYFCASRGPGNSPLHFGNGTRLTVT.